This TCR beta chain was captured by sequencing in a study of STAT5B mutations in CD4+ large granular lymphocyte leukemia. Study conclusions and caveats: TRBV06-family usage was enriched in top patient clones (8/27) versus controls (2/35). Without HLA matching, higher CD4+ than CD8+ T-LGLL clonality could reflect small sample size.

This clone came up a few times. Its cognate antigen is unknown. V lost 1 base and J lost 6, with 12 bases in between. The CDR3 length is 14 residues. Germline V CDR1 and CDR2: SEHNR, FQNEAQ (reference sequence). Some clones are missing from TCRdb's copy, which holds only in-frame ones; the method was immunoSEQ multiplex PCR. The profile shows 22,000 or so clones, around 76% of them singletons. V gene TRBV7-9 combines with J gene TRBJ1-2, with D possibly being TRBD1 (6 bases). The source material was CD4+ T cells from blood buffy coats. The sequence came from a human donor in good health. CDR3 coding DNA: TGTGCCAGCAGCTTAGTCCAGGGGTCTGATGGCTACACCTTC. It specifies CASSLVQGSDGYTF.